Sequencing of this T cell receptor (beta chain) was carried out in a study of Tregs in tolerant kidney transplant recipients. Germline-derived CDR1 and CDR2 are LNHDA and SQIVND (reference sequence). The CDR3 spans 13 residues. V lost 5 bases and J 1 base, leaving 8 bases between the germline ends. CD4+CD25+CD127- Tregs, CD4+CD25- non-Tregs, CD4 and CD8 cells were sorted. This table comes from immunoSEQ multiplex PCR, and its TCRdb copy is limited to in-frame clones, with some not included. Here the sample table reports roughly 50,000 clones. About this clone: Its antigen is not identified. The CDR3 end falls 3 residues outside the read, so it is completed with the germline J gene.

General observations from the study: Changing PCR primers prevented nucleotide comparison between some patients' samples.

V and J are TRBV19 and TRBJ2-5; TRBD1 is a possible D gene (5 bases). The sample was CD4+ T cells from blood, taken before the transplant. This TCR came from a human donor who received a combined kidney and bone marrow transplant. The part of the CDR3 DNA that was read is TGTGCCAGTAGTGCGGACACCCAAGAGACC. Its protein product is CASSADTQET. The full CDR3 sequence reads CASSADTQETQYF.